These 25 T cell receptor beta chains came from one sample sequenced in a study of Ad26.COV2.S vaccination and SARS-CoV-2 variants. TCRdb's table, derived via immunoSEQ multiplex PCR, lists solely in-frame clones and lacks some. Of about 350,000 clones listed, 88% are singletons. Stated treatment: some 20 received Ad26.COV2.S at low or high dose, single or two shots; 5 received placebo; per-sample allocation not given. Repertoires come from day 63 after the first vaccine or placebo injection. The source was peripheral blood, collected in a trial of Ad26.COV2.S vaccine versus placebo. These TCRs come from a person aged 18-65 years who received the Ad26.COV2.S COVID-19 vaccine or a placebo.

This CDR3 reads CASSAQGADGGELFF. In DNA, the CDR3 is TGTGCCAGCAGCGCACAGGGGGCGGACGGCGGGGAGCTGTTTTTT. The chain combines TRBV9 with TRBJ2-2, with 9 bases matching TRBD1. Germline V lookup: CDR1 SGDLS, CDR2 YYNGEE. V shed 3 bases, J shed 7 bases, and the junction held 7 bases outside the gene matches. The CDR3 loop spans 15 amino acids.

The genes are TRBV6-5 and TRBJ1-5; weak D call: TRBD1 (6 bases). Trimming cost V 6 bases and J 2 bases, with 14 bases left between them. There are 15 residues in the CDR3. The germline V gene encodes CDR1 MNHEY and CDR2 SVGAGI. Here the CDR3 reads CASRPRGGGNQPQHF. In DNA, the CDR3 is TGTGCCAGCAGACCCAGGGGAGGGGGCAATCAGCCCCAGCATTTT.

V and J are TRBV9 and TRBJ2-7, with a weak D call TRBD2 (6 bases). Germline lookup yields CDR1 SGDLS and CDR2 YYNGEE. Trimming took 2 bases from V and 0 from J, leaving 12 bases between them. CDR3 length equals 15 residues. In nucleotides, the CDR3 is TGTGCCAGCAGCGTCCGGGACTCGAGCTCCTACGAGCAGTACTTC. As protein: CASSVRDSSSYEQYF.

Points on this clone: Other DNA sequences in the sample encode the same CDR3. The V call is TRBV6-4, the J call TRBJ2-2; D gene unclear. Trimming took off 0 bases at V and 6 bases at J, with 8 bases between the two ends. The CDR3 is 14 residues long. The V gene's germline CDR1 is MRHNA and CDR2 SNTAGT. DNA for the CDR3: TGTGCCAGCAGTGACTCGAGTGGGTCCGGGGAGCTGTTTTTT. The encoded protein is CASSDSSGSGELFF.

This clone was observed a single time. This CDR3 is CASSWDRNFNEQFF. Written as DNA, the CDR3 is TGTGCCAGCAGCTGGGACAGAAACTTCAATGAGCAGTTCTTC. This chain connects TRBV5-5 to TRBJ2-1; 7 nucleotides line up with TRBD1. The germline CDR1 and CDR2 sequences are SGHKS and YYEKEE (reference sequence). With 3 bases clipped from V and 6 bases from J, the junction kept 6 bases outside the gene matches. CDR3 length: 14 amino acids.

J is TRBJ2-5 and V is TRBV30, with 8 positions matching TRBD2. CDR1 is GTSNPN and CDR2 is SVGIG in the germline V gene (reference sequence). The CDR3 extends over 13 amino acids. V trimming: 2 bases; J trimming: 4 bases; junction bases outside the gene matches: 3. CDR3 nucleotide sequence: TGTGCCTGGAGTCTCCTAGCGGGAGAGACCCAGTACTTC. This translates into CAWSLLAGETQYF.

For this clone: This sample also contains other DNA sequences that code for the same CDR3. The CDR3 reads CASSVGGIATNEKLFF. The CDR3 nucleotides read TGTGCCAGCAGCGTAGGTGGGATTGCAACTAATGAAAAACTGTTTTTT. V and J are TRBV9 and TRBJ1-4; D not resolved. The V and J ends lost 0 bases and 0 bases respectively, with 9 bases between them. The CDR3 loop spans 16 amino acids. Germline V CDR1 and CDR2: SGDLS, YYNGEE.

The gene calls are TRBV6-5 and TRBJ1-6, with no clear D. Germline V lookup: CDR1 MNHEY, CDR2 SVGAGI. The CDR3 consists of 15 residues. The V gene lost 1 base and the J gene lost 3 bases, with 7 bases spanning the gap. The CDR3 DNA follows: TGTGCCAGCAGTTACTTTCGGAGCTATAATTCACCCCTCCACTTT. This translates into CASSYFRSYNSPLHF.

V is TRBV18 and J is TRBJ1-3; no definite D call. The CDR3 is 18 residues long. Trimming left V 2 bases short and J 0 bases short, with 17 bases between. Germline V gives CDR1 KGHSH, CDR2 LQKENI. The chain's CDR3 is CASSPTRGNLLSGNTIYF. In DNA form, the CDR3 reads TGTGCCAGCTCACCAACCAGAGGGAACTTACTCTCTGGAAACACCATATATTTT. The full variable domain, completed using reference TRBV18 and TRBJ1-3, is NAGVMQNPRHLVRRRGQEARLRCSPMKGHSHVYWYRQLPEEGLKFMVYLQKENIIDESGMPKERFSAEFPKEGPSILRIQQVVRGDSAAYFCASSPTRGNLLSGNTIYFGEGSWLTVV.

The rearrangement joins TRBV5-4 to TRBJ2-7; 8 positions match TRBD2. This CDR3 is 15 amino acids long. Looked up from germline, CDR1 is SGHNT and CDR2 is YYREEE (reference sequence). The ends lost 2 bases at V and 3 bases at J; junction bases unmatched: 7. Here the CDR3 reads CASSLPGLVIYEQYF. CDR3 nucleotide sequence: TGTGCCAGCAGCTTACCGGGACTAGTGATCTACGAGCAGTACTTC.

The chain carries TRBV6-5 and TRBJ1-2, with D uncertain. Per germline, CDR1 MNHEY and CDR2 SVGAGI. The CDR3 has 16 residues. Between the trimmed V and J ends, which lost 1 base and 0 bases, there was a span of 12 bases. The CDR3 spells CASSYFGRTTNYGYTF. In nucleotides, the CDR3 is TGTGCCAGCAGTTACTTTGGACGGACCACTAACTATGGCTACACCTTC.

The genes are TRBV4-1 and TRBJ2-1; D tentatively fits TRBD1 or TRBD2 (6 bases each). There are 15 residues in the CDR3. Per the germline V gene, CDR1 is MGHRA and CDR2 is YSYEKL. The V and J ends lost 3 bases and 5 bases respectively, with 14 bases between them. This CDR3 reads CASSHLQGGDNEQFF. CDR3 DNA sequence: TGCGCCAGCAGCCACCTACAGGGAGGAGACAATGAGCAGTTCTTC.

The chain is built from TRBV28 and TRBJ2-1; 10 nucleotides line up with TRBD1. Germline loops: CDR1 MDHEN, CDR2 SYDVKM. This CDR3 has 15 amino acids. After removal of 7 bases from V and 7 bases from J, the junction contained 10 bases not matched to a gene. The CDR3 loop is CASTTSGTGVNEQFF. The CDR3 DNA reads TGTGCCAGCACCACCTCCGGGACAGGGGTTAATGAGCAGTTCTTC.

J is TRBJ2-2 and V is TRBV10-2, with D possibly being TRBD2 (6 bases). Germline V gene data show CDR1 as WSHSY and CDR2 as SAAADI. Trimming left V 4 bases short and J 5 bases short, with 17 bases between. The CDR3 contains 16 residues. The CDR3 coding sequence is TGCGCCAGCAGTGGAGAACCGGGAGAGGATACCGGGGAGCTGTTTTTT. It translates to CASSGEPGEDTGELFF.

The chain is built from TRBV28 and TRBJ1-2, with unresolved D. The ends were cut back, 11 bases at V and 2 bases at J, with 21 bases in the middle. The CDR3 contains 15 residues. Germline CDR1 and CDR2: MDHEN and SYDVKM. The CDR3 sequence: CAGSVGRDSNYGYTF. DNA of the CDR3: TGTGCCGGGAGTGTGGGCAGAGATTCGAACTATGGCTACACCTTC.

The rearrangement joins TRBV6-1 to TRBJ1-5, with 11 bases aligning to TRBD1. V trimming: 2 bases; J trimming: 1 base; junction bases outside the gene matches: 4. The CDR3 consists of 17 residues. CDR1 and CDR2 from the germline V gene are MNHNS and SASEGT. CDR3 DNA sequence: TGTGCCAGCAGTGAACGGACAGGGGGCGGGAGCAATCAGCCCCAGCATTTT. Protein: CASSERTGGGSNQPQHF.

This chain links TRBV18 with TRBJ1-6; 7 bases fit TRBD1. Per germline, CDR1 KGHSH and CDR2 LQKENI. V lost 3 bases to trimming and J lost 4 bases; unmatched junction nucleotides: 0. This CDR3 has 14 residues. The CDR3 is CASSPGQYNSPLHF. The CDR3 coding sequence is TGTGCCAGCTCACCGGGACAGTATAATTCACCCCTCCACTTT.

The chain uses TRBV29-1 and TRBJ1-1, with a possible D match to TRBD1 (5 bases). Per germline, CDR1 SQVTM and CDR2 ANQGSEA. This CDR3 comprises 13 residues. Trimming pared 3 bases from V and 2 bases from J, leaving 10 bases between. As DNA, the CDR3 is TGCAGCGTTGAGGGAGGGGCTAACACTGAAGCTTTCTTT. Its translation is CSVEGGANTEAFF.

J is TRBJ2-1 and V is TRBV4-3; 9 bases fit TRBD2. The CDR3 covers 18 residues. V lost 4 bases to trimming and J lost 4 bases; unmatched junction nucleotides: 14. Per germline, CDR1 LGHNA and CDR2 YSLEER. CDR3 nucleotides: TGCGCCAGCAGCCCTGGAGGGGCGGGAGGGCCGGTTTACAATGAGCAGTTCTTC. Amino acid sequence: CASSPGGAGGPVYNEQFF.

The chain combines TRBV25-1 with TRBJ2-3, with unresolved D. The CDR3 extends over 14 amino acids. The ends were cut back, 3 bases at V and 0 bases at J, with 7 bases in the middle. The V gene's germline CDR1 is MGHDK and CDR2 SYGVNS. This CDR3 reads CASSDLASTDTQYF. In DNA form, the CDR3 reads TGTGCCAGCAGTGATTTGGCTAGCACAGATACGCAGTATTTT.

V is TRBV5-1 and J is TRBJ1-1, with TRBD1 matching over 7 bases. Unmatched junction bases numbered 5, after V lost 0 bases and J lost 3 bases. This CDR3 comprises 15 residues. Germline lookup yields CDR1 SGHRS and CDR2 YFSETQ. As DNA, the CDR3 is TGCGCCAGCAGCTTGGTTGGGAGGGGGCACACTGAAGCTTTCTTT. Encoded protein: CASSLVGRGHTEAFF.

The chain recombines TRBV5-1 with TRBJ1-1, with no clear D. Germline V gives CDR1 SGHRS, CDR2 YFSETQ. The length of the CDR3 is 12 residues. With 2 bases removed from V and 5 bases from J, the gap between germline ends came to 7 bases. CDR3 nucleotide sequence: TGCGCCAGCAGCTTTGTGGGTACTGAAGCTTTCTTT. Its protein product is CASSFVGTEAFF.

This chain joins TRBV5-6 and TRBJ2-3; D not certain. The V and J ends lost 4 bases and 1 base respectively, with 10 bases between them. Germline V gene sequence: CDR1 SGHDT, CDR2 YYEEEE. This CDR3 comprises 14 residues. The DNA of the CDR3 is TGTGCCAGCAGCATAGACGCTCGCACAGATACGCAGTATTTT. Translation: CASSIDARTDTQYF.

The V gene is TRBV7-8, the J gene TRBJ1-4; D ambiguous. V was trimmed by 1 base and J by 8 bases, leaving 14 bases between them. The CDR3 has 15 residues. The germline gives CDR1 SGHVS, CDR2 FQNEAQ. The CDR3 DNA is TGTGCCAGCAGCTTAGTGCCCGGGGAAACGGAAAAACTGTTTTTT. As protein: CASSLVPGETEKLFF.

The chain employs TRBV28 and TRBJ1-5; possible D gene TRBD1, 6 bases. Germline assignment: CDR1 MDHEN and CDR2 SYDVKM. The V end was cut by 5 bases, the J end by 1 base, with 15 bases between. The CDR3 is made up of 16 amino acids. The CDR3 loop is CASSQAGERSNQPQHF. The CDR3 nucleotides read TGTGCCAGCAGTCAGGCAGGGGAGAGGAGCAATCAGCCCCAGCATTTT.